A few counts support the clone carrying this T cell receptor (beta chain). What it recognizes is unknown. This entry belongs to a study of response to subunit inactivated influenza vaccine. Study conclusions and caveats: The authors put forward the suggestion that each seasonal influenza vaccination may bring in only a limited number of new T cells.

The V and J ends lost 1 base and 3 bases, in that order; junction bases with no gene match: 3. The CDR3 has 15 residues. TCRdb re-derived calls from the RT-PCR reads in MiXCR, one entry per CDR3 protein. The repertoire holds under 200,000 distinct CDR3 sequences, with around 11% as singletons. The sample consisted of CD8+ T cells sorted from PBMCs, taken less than 25 months after vaccination. This clonotype was sampled from a man aged 50-75 years who received an inactivated influenza vaccine. The chain has TRBV12-3 or TRBV12-4 and TRBJ2-7; 10 nucleotides match TRBD1. The CDR3 DNA reads TGTGCCAGCAGTTTAGGGACAGGGGGTATCTACGAGCAGTACTTC. The encoded protein is CASSLGTGGIYEQYF.